This section outlines one T cell receptor beta chain sequence together with its context. Antigen specificity is unknown. The data derive from a study of response to subunit inactivated influenza vaccine. Study outcomes and limitations: T cells newly recruited by each seasonal influenza vaccination are few, the authors suggested.

The CDR3 is 15 residues long. With 4 bases removed from V and 0 bases from J, the gap between germline ends came to 15 bases. Germline V lookup: CDR1 DFQATT, CDR2 SNEGSKA (reference sequence). Each CDR3 protein gets one entry after TCRdb re-called the RT-PCR reads with MiXCR. This table has around 480,000 distinct CDR3 sequences, 16% appearing once. This receptor was obtained from a man between 50 and 69 years old who received an inactivated influenza vaccine. The genes are TRBV20-1 and TRBJ1-1; the D gene is possibly TRBD1 (6 bases). Sample: CD4+ T cells sorted from PBMCs, taken less than 30 months after vaccination. CDR3 coding DNA: TGCAGTGCTAACGATCAGGGGCCCTTGAACACTGAAGCTTTCTTT. Translated, it gives CSANDQGPLNTEAFF.